This passage covers 27 T cell receptor beta chains from one sample sequenced in a study of metastatic and nonmetastatic thyroid tumors. The entire patient cohort was treatment-naive prior to thyroid surgery. TCRdb reprocessed the PCR reads using MiXCR. This sample has tens of thousands of clones, with around 10% found just once. The sample was blood. The receptor source for this set is a female donor with papillary thyroid cancer or a benign thyroid nodule (not recorded which). Some clones in this sample may be carry-over from other donors' samples.

This clone has a count of ten or more. The junction and the germline gene differ at one end; a read error may be behind it. Within the sample, other DNA sequences also encode this same CDR3. The chain couples TRBV5-1 to TRBJ2-5; TRBD2 matches 9 bases. Looked up from germline, CDR1 is SGHRS and CDR2 is YFSETQ. There are 13 residues in the CDR3. DNA for the CDR3: TGCGCCAGCAGCCCCGCGGGGGGGGAGACCCAGTATTTC. Protein: CASSPAGGETQYF.

This clone was seen a few times. The chain couples TRBV12-3 or TRBV12-4 to TRBJ1-1, with unresolved D. There are 12 residues in the CDR3. The V end lost 7 bases, the J end lost 0 bases, and 6 bases lay between the germline ends. In DNA, the CDR3 is TGTGCCAGCAAGGAGGTGAACACTGAAGCTTTCTTT. It codes for CASKEVNTEAFF.

This clone was counted at least ten times. The chain has TRBV7-8 and TRBJ1-5, with D possibly matching TRBD1 (5 bases). Germline CDR1 SGHVS, CDR2 FQNEAQ. Deletions cut 3 bases from V and 6 bases from J, with 15 bases between. The CDR3 is 15 amino acids. This chain's CDR3 is CASSFATAGGQPQHF. The CDR3 DNA reads TGTGCCAGCAGCTTTGCCACGGCGGGGGGTCAGCCCCAGCATTTT.

This clone was detected many times. This rearrangement joins TRBV5-6 to TRBJ2-1; possibly TRBD2 for D (6 bases). Germline CDR1 and CDR2: SGHDT and YYEEEE. The CDR3 covers 15 residues. The V end lost 4 bases, the J end lost 8 bases, and 19 bases lay between the germline ends. CDR3 bases: TGTGCCAGCAGCGACGGGACTCCGGTCCGGGATGAGCAGTTCTTC. It specifies CASSDGTPVRDEQFF. The full variable domain, rest sourced from reference TRBV5-6 and TRBJ2-1, is DAGVTQSPTHLIKTRGQQVTLRCSPKSGHDTVSWYQQALGQGPQFIFQYYEEEERQRGNFPDRFSGHQFPNYSSELNVNALLLGDSALYLCASSDGTPVRDEQFFGPGTRLTVL.

This clone was counted many times. Other DNA sequences within the sample encode an identical CDR3. This chain uses TRBV30 with TRBJ1-6; TRBD1 is a possible D gene (6 bases). CDR1 is GTSNPN and CDR2 is SVGIG in the germline V gene (reference sequence). V was cut by 0 bases and J by 7 bases, with 10 bases left in between. CDR3 length: 14 residues. CDR3 region: CAWSVGQTNSPLHF. CDR3 nucleotide sequence: TGTGCCTGGAGTGTCGGACAGACGAATTCACCCCTCCACTTT.

Of note for this clone: This may come from a read error, since a much larger clone is one base off. The chain uses TRBV7-2 and TRBJ2-3, with D tentatively TRBD2 (6 bases). Germline V gene lookup returns CDR1 SGHTA and CDR2 FQGNSA. There are 14 residues in the CDR3. The CDR3: CASSFLSSEDTRYF. CDR3 coding DNA: TGTGCCAGCAGCTTTCTGTCTAGCGAGGATACGCGGTATTTT.

This clone was detected many times. The rearrangement links TRBV5-1 to TRBJ2-7, with 9 bases lining up with TRBD1. With 2 bases clipped from V and 4 bases from J, the junction kept 7 bases outside the gene matches. This CDR3 region has 15 residues. Germline loops: CDR1 SGHRS, CDR2 YFSETQ. CDR3 bases: TGCGCCAGCAGCTTTACACCGGGACAGGGTTACGAGCAGTACTTC. Residues: CASSFTPGQGYEQYF.

This rearrangement joins TRBV7-8 to TRBJ1-5; unclear D gene. The CDR3 spans 15 residues. The V end was cut by 2 bases, the J end by 4 bases, with 12 bases between. Germline V gives CDR1 SGHVS, CDR2 FQNEAQ. CDR3 sequence: CASSLFGVLNQPQHF. In DNA form, the CDR3 reads TGTGCCAGCAGCTTATTCGGGGTCTTAAATCAGCCCCAGCATTTT.

The J gene is TRBJ2-1, the V gene TRBV11-2, with TRBD2 as a possible D gene (6 bases). CDR3 length equals 13 residues. Trimming took 1 base from V and 15 from J, leaving 16 bases between them. CDR1 is SGHAT, CDR2 FQNNGV, per germline. In nucleotides, the CDR3 is TGTGCCAGCAGCTTAGTCGGCGCTAGCGTACTGTTCTTC. This gives the protein CASSLVGASVLFF.

This clone has ten or more counts. The chain links TRBV2 to TRBJ1-1; D is undetermined. Trimming removed 3 bases from V and 7 bases from J, with 15 bases in between. The CDR3 consists of 14 residues. CDR1 and CDR2 (germline): SNHLY, FYNNEI. CDR3 in amino acids: CASSDLPGYDEAFF. The CDR3 DNA follows: TGTGCCAGCAGTGACTTGCCGGGTTATGATGAAGCTTTCTTT.

This clone occurred many times. The CDR3 sequence is CASSTREDTQYF. The CDR3 bases are TGTGCCAGCAGCACCAGGGAAGATACGCAGTATTTT. This chain connects TRBV28 to TRBJ2-3; possibly TRBD1 for D (5 bases). Per the germline V gene, CDR1 is MDHEN and CDR2 is SYDVKM. The germline V and J ends were trimmed by 6 bases and 5 bases, with 9 bases remaining between them. The CDR3 totals 12 residues.

This clone was seen repeatedly, ten times or more. The chain is built from TRBV29-1 and TRBJ2-2; TRBD2 aligns across 14 bases. This CDR3 is built from 15 residues. With 4 bases clipped from V and 5 bases from J, the junction kept 3 bases outside the gene matches. The germline CDR1 and CDR2 sequences are SQVTM and ANQGSEA. CDR3 DNA sequence: TGCAGCGTTGTGGGGACTAGCGGGAGTACCGGGGAGCTGTTTTTT. Translating it yields CSVVGTSGSTGELFF.

This clone was picked up many times. This rearrangement joins TRBV4-1 to TRBJ1-2; D not certain. V was pared by 1 base and J by 4 bases, with 7 bases between. This CDR3 spans 13 amino acids. Germline-derived CDR1 and CDR2 are MGHRA and YSYEKL. DNA of the CDR3: TGCGCCAGCAGCCAAGGACCGATCTATGGCTACACCTTC. It codes for CASSQGPIYGYTF.

This clone was recorded once. An end of the junction differs from the germline gene, which may be a read error. The J gene is TRBJ1-2, the V gene TRBV28, with 11 bases matching TRBD1. The CDR3 is 14 amino acids. From germline, CDR1 is MDHEN and CDR2 SYDVKM. The chain's CDR3 is CAISYRTGGTVYTF. Here the CDR3 DNA reads TGTGCCATCAGTTATCGGACAGGGGGCACTGTCTACACCTTC.

This clone was recorded many times. The chain links TRBV12-3 or TRBV12-4 to TRBJ1-2; D unclear. The V gene lost 1 base and the J gene lost 2 bases, with 11 bases spanning the gap. The CDR3 contains 15 residues. The CDR3 region is CASSLGSGSNYGYTF. CDR3 DNA: TGTGCCAGCAGTTTAGGTTCGGGTTCGAACTATGGCTACACCTTC.

This chain links TRBV9 with TRBJ1-3, with a possible D match to TRBD1 (5 bases). The CDR3 loop spans 15 amino acids. Germline V gene sequence: CDR1 SGDLS, CDR2 YYNGEE. Trimming shortened V by 5 bases and J by 1 base, and 13 bases separated the two germline ends. This CDR3 reads CASSLGHDSGNTIYF. CDR3 bases: TGTGCCAGCAGTTTAGGACACGATTCTGGAAACACCATATATTTT.

This clone has at least ten counts. CDR3 amino acids: CASSEGTVTYEQYF. CDR3 bases: TGTGCCAGCAGTGAAGGTACAGTAACCTACGAGCAGTACTTC. The chain recombines TRBV2 with TRBJ2-7; no definite D call. V lost 1 base, J lost 2 bases, and 9 bases lay in between. CDR3 size: 14 residues. Germline V lookup: CDR1 SNHLY, CDR2 FYNNEI.

This clone was counted many times. J is TRBJ2-7 and V is TRBV28; TRBD1 aligns across 7 bases. Germline-derived CDR1 and CDR2 are MDHEN and SYDVKM. V trimming: 5 bases; J trimming: 2 bases; junction bases outside the gene matches: 9. The CDR3 totals 15 residues. In DNA, the CDR3 is TGTGCCAGCAGTCCCGGGACAGCCTCAACCTACGAGCAGTACTTC. Amino acid sequence: CASSPGTASTYEQYF.

There are a few counts of this clone. A read error is possible here, since a much larger clone lies one base away. J is TRBJ2-1 and V is TRBV29-1; no reliable D call. The CDR3 extends over 12 amino acids. Germline loops: CDR1 SQVTM, CDR2 ANQGSEA. The CDR3, as DNA: TGCATCGTTCCCACCTCCTCCAATGAGCAGTTCTTC. Translating it yields CIVPTSSNEQFF.

This clone was seen repeatedly, ten times or more. The chain carries TRBV19 and TRBJ1-6; no definite D call. V was shortened by 6 bases and J by 6 bases, with 6 bases between the two germline ends. The germline V gene encodes CDR1 LNHDA and CDR2 SQIVND (reference sequence). The CDR3 is made up of 12 amino acids. In DNA form, the CDR3 reads TGTGCCAGTAGCTCCCGTAATTCACCCCTCCACTTT. Protein product: CASSSRNSPLHF. Supplemented by reference TRBV19 and TRBJ1-6, the full variable domain reads DGGITQSPKYLFRKEGQNVTLSCEQNLNHDAMYWYRQDPGQGLRLIYYSQIVNDFQKGDIAEGYSVSREKKESFPLTVTSAQKNPTAFYLCASSSRNSPLHFGNGTRLTVT.

The V and J genes are TRBV12-3 or TRBV12-4 and TRBJ1-2; D gene uncertain. The germline V and J ends were trimmed by 2 bases and 13 bases, with 11 bases remaining between them. The CDR3 totals 11 residues. Here the CDR3 reads CASSLRVVCTF. As DNA, the CDR3 is TGTGCCAGCAGTTTAAGAGTTGTCTGCACCTTC.

The chain employs TRBV11-2 and TRBJ2-7; 10 bases fit TRBD1. The V and J ends lost 5 bases and 5 bases, in that order; junction bases with no gene match: 9. Germline loops: CDR1 SGHAT, CDR2 FQNNGV. This CDR3 is 15 amino acids long. CDR3 sequence (DNA): TGTGCCAGCAGCCCACCGGGACAGGGGAATAACGAGCAGTACTTC. Translated, it gives CASSPPGQGNNEQYF.

This clone was observed at least ten times. V usage is TRBV28 and J usage is TRBJ2-7; 12 nucleotides line up with TRBD1. V was clipped by 6 bases and J by 3 bases; unmatched bases: 3. CDR1 and CDR2 from the germline V gene are MDHEN and SYDVKM. CDR3 length: 14 residues. CDR3 sequence reads: CASRGTGGFYEQYF. The CDR3 DNA reads as TGTGCCAGCAGGGGGACAGGGGGCTTCTACGAGCAGTACTTC.

The chain couples TRBV9 to TRBJ2-2; D unresolved. V shed 4 bases and J shed 3 bases, with 25 bases lying between them. Germline V CDR1 and CDR2: SGDLS, YYNGEE. The length of the CDR3 is 19 residues. The CDR3 DNA reads TGTGCCAGCAGCACCCACCCACGGACGGTGGAGCCGGACACCGGGGAGCTGTTTTTT. This sequence encodes CASSTHPRTVEPDTGELFF.

In this sample, this clone turned up many times. This chain links TRBV7-2 with TRBJ2-7; D not resolved. This CDR3 is 14 amino acids long. Germline assignment: CDR1 SGHTA and CDR2 FQGNSA. Trimming took off 5 bases at V and 0 bases at J, with 11 bases between the two ends. CDR3 loop: CASSLSGNSYEQYF. CDR3 coding DNA: TGTGCCAGCAGCCTAAGTGGGAACTCCTACGAGCAGTACTTC.

This clone was found many times. The chain carries TRBV9 and TRBJ1-1; no definite D call. Trimming left V 4 bases short and J 5 bases short, with 6 bases between. The CDR3 has 11 amino acids. Per germline, CDR1 SGDLS and CDR2 YYNGEE. CDR3 residues: CASSQMTEAFF. Here the CDR3 DNA reads TGTGCCAGCAGCCAAATGACTGAAGCTTTCTTT.

This clone was detected many times. This may arise from a read error, as a much more abundant clone is one base away. Other DNA sequences in this specimen translate into the identical CDR3. The chain couples TRBV5-1 to TRBJ2-5; 14 bases are shared with TRBD2. This CDR3 spans 17 amino acids. After removal of 3 bases from V and 8 bases from J, the junction contained 12 bases not matched to a gene. Germline CDR1 is SGHRS and CDR2 is YFSETQ. The CDR3 coding sequence is TGCGCCAGCAGCTCGACTAGCGGGAGGGTGGATAAGAGTACCCAGTACTTC. It specifies CASSSTSGRVDKSTQYF.